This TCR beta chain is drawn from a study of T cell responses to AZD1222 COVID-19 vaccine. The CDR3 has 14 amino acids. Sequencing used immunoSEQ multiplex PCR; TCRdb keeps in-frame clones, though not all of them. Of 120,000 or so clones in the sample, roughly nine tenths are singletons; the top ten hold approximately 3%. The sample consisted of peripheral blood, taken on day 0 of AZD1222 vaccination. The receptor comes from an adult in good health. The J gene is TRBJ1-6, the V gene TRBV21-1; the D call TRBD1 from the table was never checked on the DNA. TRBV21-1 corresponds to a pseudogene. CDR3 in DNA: TGTGCCAGCCAAAAGACAAAATATAATTCACCCCTCCACTTT. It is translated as CASQKTKYNSPLHF.